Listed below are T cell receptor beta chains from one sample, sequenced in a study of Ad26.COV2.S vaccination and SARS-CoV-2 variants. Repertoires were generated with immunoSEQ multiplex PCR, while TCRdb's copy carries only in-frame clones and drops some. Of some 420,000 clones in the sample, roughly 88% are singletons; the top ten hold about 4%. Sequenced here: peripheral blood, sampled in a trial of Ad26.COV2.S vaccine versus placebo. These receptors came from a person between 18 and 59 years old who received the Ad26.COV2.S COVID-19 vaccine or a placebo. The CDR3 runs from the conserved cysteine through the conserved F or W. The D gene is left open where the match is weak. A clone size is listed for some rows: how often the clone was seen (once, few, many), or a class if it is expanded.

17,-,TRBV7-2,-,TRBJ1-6,CASRKVSGGLSDSPLHF,TGTGCCAGCAGAAAAGTCAGTGGGGGGCTTAGCGATTCACCCCTCCACTTT
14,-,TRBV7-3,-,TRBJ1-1,CASSFTGINTEAFF,TGTGCCAGCAGCTTCACAGGGATAAACACTGAAGCTTTCTTT
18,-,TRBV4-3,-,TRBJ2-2,CASSLGVGGLPNTGELFF,TGCGCCAGCAGCCTTGGGGTTGGGGGCTTACCGAACACCGGGGAGCTGTTTTTT
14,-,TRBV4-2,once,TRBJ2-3,CASSHSAGEPTQYF,TGTGCCAGCAGCCACTCCGCCGGGGAGCCTACGCAGTATTTT
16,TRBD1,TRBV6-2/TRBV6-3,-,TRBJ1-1,CASSYGLTGFGTEAFF,TGTGCCAGCAGTTACGGGCTGACAGGGTTCGGCACTGAAGCTTTCTTT
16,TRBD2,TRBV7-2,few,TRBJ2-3,CASSWVGGGASDTQYF,TGTGCCAGCAGCTGGGTCGGCGGGGGGGCGTCAGATACGCAGTATTTT
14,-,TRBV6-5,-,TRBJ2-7,CASRFRTGNYEQYF,TGTGCCAGCAGATTCCGTACAGGGAACTACGAGCAGTACTTC
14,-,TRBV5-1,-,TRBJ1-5,CASSLNGFNQPQHF,TGCGCCAGCAGCTTGAACGGTTTCAATCAGCCCCAGCATTTT
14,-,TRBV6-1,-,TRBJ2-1,CASSEVLDRNEQFF,TGTGCCAGCAGTGAAGTACTCGACAGGAATGAGCAGTTCTTC
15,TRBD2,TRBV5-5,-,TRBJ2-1,CASSLAAGDYNEQFF,TGTGCCAGCAGCTTGGCGGCGGGAGATTACAATGAGCAGTTCTTC
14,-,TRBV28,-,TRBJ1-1,CASSPRTANTEAFF,TGTGCCAGCAGCCCCCGGACGGCTAACACTGAAGCTTTCTTT
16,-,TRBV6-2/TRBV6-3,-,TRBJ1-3,CASSYNSLISGNTIYF,TGTGCCAGCAGTTACAACAGCCTGATCTCTGGAAACACCATATATTTT
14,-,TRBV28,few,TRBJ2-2,CASSLNRVSGELFF,TGTGCCAGCAGCCTAAACAGGGTGTCCGGGGAGCTGTTTTTT
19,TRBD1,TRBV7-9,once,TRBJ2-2,CASRPTGTALFANTGELFF,TGTGCCAGCAGACCAACCGGGACAGCACTCTTCGCGAACACCGGGGAGCTGTTTTTT
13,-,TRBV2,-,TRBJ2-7,CASSEEGGREQYF,TGTGCCAGCAGTGAAGAGGGGGGACGCGAGCAGTACTTC
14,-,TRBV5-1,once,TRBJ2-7,CASSLENAGAEQYF,TGCGCCAGCAGCTTGGAAAACGCGGGTGCCGAGCAGTACTTC
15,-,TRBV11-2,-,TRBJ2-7,CASRNSAGSSYEQYF,TGTGCCAGCCGCAACTCGGCAGGGAGCTCCTACGAGCAGTACTTC
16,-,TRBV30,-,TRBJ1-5,CAWSGPTRTGNQPQHF,TGTGCCTGGAGTGGGCCGACTCGTACAGGGAATCAGCCCCAGCATTTT
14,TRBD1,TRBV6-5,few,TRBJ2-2,CASRPQGASGELFF,TGTGCCAGCAGACCCCAGGGGGCATCCGGGGAGCTGTTTTTT
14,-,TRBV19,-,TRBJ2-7,CASSIWGTPYEQYF,TGTGCCAGTAGTATATGGGGTACCCCCTACGAGCAGTACTTC
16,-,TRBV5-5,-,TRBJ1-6,CASSLADSPVNSPLHF,TGTGCCAGCAGCTTGGCGGACTCCCCTGTTAATTCACCCCTCCACTTT
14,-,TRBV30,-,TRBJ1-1,CAWRPGTIYTEAFF,TGTGCCTGGAGGCCGGGGACCATATACACTGAAGCTTTCTTT
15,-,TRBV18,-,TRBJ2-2,CASSPVGTGTGELFF,TGTGCCAGCTCACCAGTAGGGACGGGCACCGGGGAGCTGTTTTTT
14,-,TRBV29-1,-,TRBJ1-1,CSVEENRGHRVAFF,TGCAGCGTTGAAGAAAATCGGGGCCACCGGGTAGCTTTCTTT
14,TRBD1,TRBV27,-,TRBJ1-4,CASSPGTGMEKLFF,TGTGCCAGCAGTCCCGGGACAGGGATGGAAAAACTGTTTTTT
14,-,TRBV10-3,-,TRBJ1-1,CAISEQAENTEAFF,TGTGCCATCAGTGAACAGGCAGAGAACACTGAAGCTTTCTTT
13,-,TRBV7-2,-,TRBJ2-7,CASSRAGPYEQYF,TGTGCCAGCAGCAGGGCAGGGCCCTACGAGCAGTACTTC
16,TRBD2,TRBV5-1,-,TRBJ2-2,CASSLNRGANTGELFF,TGCGCCAGCAGCTTGAATCGGGGGGCGAACACCGGGGAGCTGTTTTTT
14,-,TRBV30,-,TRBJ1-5,CAWSVLGGDQPQHF,TGTGCCTGGAGTGTACTGGGGGGCGATCAGCCCCAGCATTTT
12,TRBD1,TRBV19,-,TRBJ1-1,CASSTQGVRAFF,TGTGCCAGTTCAACCCAGGGGGTGAGAGCTTTCTTT
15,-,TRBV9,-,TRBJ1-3,CASKKEDGQGNTIYF,TGTGCCAGCAAAAAGGAGGACGGCCAGGGAAACACCATATATTTT
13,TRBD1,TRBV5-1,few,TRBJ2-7,CASSPSGTAAFRF,TGCGCCAGCTCGCCATCCGGGACAGCCGCTTTCCGCTTC
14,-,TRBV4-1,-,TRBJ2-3,CASSQDGGVATQYF,TGCGCCAGCAGCCAAGATGGGGGAGTGGCGACGCAGTATTTT
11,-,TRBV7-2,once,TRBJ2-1,CASSSLTEQFF,TGTGCCAGCAGCTCCCTGACAGAGCAGTTCTTC
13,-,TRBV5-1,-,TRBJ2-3,CASSFTSRDAQYF,TGCGCCAGCAGCTTTACTAGCCGGGACGCGCAGTATTTT
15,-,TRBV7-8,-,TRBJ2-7,CASSPRRQGLYEQYF,TGTGCCAGCAGCCCCCGGAGGCAGGGGCTATACGAGCAGTACTTC
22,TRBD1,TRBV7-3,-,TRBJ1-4,CASSRFRHSGTACILPLEKLFF,TGTGCCAGCAGCAGATTTAGACACTCCGGGACAGCTTGTATTTTACCCCTTGAAAAACTGTTTTTT
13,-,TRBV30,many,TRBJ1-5,CAWSPDTNQPQHF,TGTGCCTGGAGTCCAGACACCAATCAGCCCCAGCATTTT
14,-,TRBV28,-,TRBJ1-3,CASSLGRAGNTIYF,TGTGCCAGCAGTTTGGGTAGGGCCGGAAACACCATATATTTT
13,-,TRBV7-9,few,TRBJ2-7,CASSRLDSYEQYF,TGTGCCAGCAGCCGACTGGACTCCTACGAGCAGTACTTC
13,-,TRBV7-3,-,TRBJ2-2,CASSPTPTGELFF,TGTGCCAGCAGCCCAACACCGACCGGGGAGCTGTTTTTT
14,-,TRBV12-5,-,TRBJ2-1,CASGTATGYNEQFF,TGTGCTAGTGGGACAGCTACGGGCTACAATGAGCAGTTCTTC